These 19 T cell receptor beta chains were all obtained from the same sample, sequenced in a study of cytomegalovirus exposure and HLA in healthy donors. The PCR contained 60 Vbeta and 13 Jbeta primers. Profiling relied on immunoSEQ multiplex PCR, and the TCRdb table lists in-frame clones only, not all of them. Of 120,000 or so clones in the sample, 81% were seen once. Sequenced: PBMCs. The receptors come from a man aged 18 to 29 in good health and CMV-seronegative.

There are a few counts of this clone. CDR3 DNA sequence: TGTGCCAGCAGTGGGACAGGGGAAAATCTCGCTGAAGCTTTCTTT. Protein sequence: CASSGTGENLAEAFF. The chain carries TRBV6-5 and TRBJ1-1, with 10 bases matching TRBD1. Germline CDR1 MNHEY, CDR2 SVGAGI. The CDR3 covers 15 residues. The trim removed 5 bases at V and 6 bases at J, leaving 9 bases unmatched.

The chain has TRBV27 and TRBJ2-1; D is unresolved. Per germline, CDR1 MNHEY and CDR2 SMNVEV (reference sequence). V lost 2 bases to trimming and J lost 6 bases, with 5 bases between them. This CDR3 region has 12 residues. CDR3 DNA sequence: TGTGCCAGCAGTTTACTCGGCAATGAGCAGTTCTTC. Protein product: CASSLLGNEQFF.

The J gene is TRBJ2-7, the V gene TRBV5-6, with 10 bases aligning to TRBD1. In germline, CDR1 is SGHDT, CDR2 YYEEEE. With 3 bases clipped from V and 4 bases from J, the junction kept 13 bases outside the gene matches. The CDR3 contains 17 residues. CDR3 in amino acids: CASSSPRADRGPYEQYF. CDR3 DNA: TGTGCCAGCAGCTCCCCCCGGGCCGACAGGGGGCCATACGAGCAGTACTTC.

The chain has TRBV7-6 and TRBJ1-2; D unresolved. The CDR3 contains 14 residues. Trimming removed 2 bases from V and 6 bases from J, with 13 bases in between. CDR1 is SGHVS and CDR2 is FNYEAQ in the germline V gene. The CDR3 region has the DNA TGTGCCAGCAGCTTAAGGGAGGCCAAGGATGGCTACACCTTC. Protein sequence: CASSLREAKDGYTF.

This rearrangement joins TRBV5-1 to TRBJ1-1; D gene unclear. The CDR3 extends over 14 amino acids. CDR1 and CDR2 (germline): SGHRS, YFSETQ. V was clipped by 2 bases and J by 1 base, with 9 bases between them. CDR3 DNA sequence: TGCGCCAGCAGCTTCATGACGGGGAACACTGAAGCTTTCTTT. It encodes CASSFMTGNTEAFF.

The chain has TRBV4-2 and TRBJ2-5; 9 bases fit TRBD1. CDR3 size: 17 residues. Germline V gene data show CDR1 as LGHNA and CDR2 as YNFKEQ. J gave up 5 bases and V 3 bases, and 13 bases lay outside the gene matches. The CDR3 loop is CASSQPTDRGISETQYF. The CDR3 DNA is TGTGCCAGCAGCCAGCCGACTGACAGGGGGATCTCGGAGACCCAGTACTTC.

The chain couples TRBV9 to TRBJ1-5; 9 positions agree with TRBD1. Germline loops: CDR1 SGDLS, CDR2 YYNGEE. CDR3 length equals 15 residues. Trimming removed 4 bases from V and 6 bases from J; junction bases left unmatched: 8. The CDR3 nucleotides are TGTGCCAGCAGCCCCGGGACAGGGCCGGGTCAGCCCCAGCATTTT. It translates to CASSPGTGPGQPQHF.

The chain is built from TRBV11-2 and TRBJ1-1; 8 nucleotides align to TRBD1. Germline CDR1 is SGHAT and CDR2 is FQNNGV. Trimming cost V 5 bases and J 1 base; bases outside gene matches: 6. This CDR3 has 15 amino acids. CDR3 protein: CASSRGTGGNTEAFF. The CDR3 nucleotides read TGTGCCAGCAGCCGAGGGACAGGTGGGAACACTGAAGCTTTCTTT.

V gene TRBV27 combines with J gene TRBJ2-7; 11 bases fit TRBD1. Germline V CDR1 and CDR2: MNHEY, SMNVEV (reference sequence). This CDR3 contains 13 residues. The V segment lost 6 bases and the J segment 7 bases; nucleotides outside the gene matches: 5. The CDR3 here is CASRSDRGREQYF. CDR3 in DNA: TGTGCCAGCAGATCGGACAGGGGGCGGGAGCAGTACTTC.

This chain links TRBV2 with TRBJ1-2; D not certain. The CDR3 runs to 15 residues. Germline V CDR1 and CDR2: SNHLY, FYNNEI. V lost 1 base and J lost 0, with 9 bases in between. The CDR3 DNA sequence: TGTGCCAGCAGTGAAGTGAGGGCCCCTAACTATGGCTACACCTTC. This gives the protein CASSEVRAPNYGYTF.

The rearrangement joins TRBV19 to TRBJ1-2, with D maybe TRBD1 (5 bases). Trimming cost V 0 bases and J 2 bases, with 13 bases left between them. Germline assignment: CDR1 LNHDA and CDR2 SQIVND (reference sequence). CDR3 size: 16 residues. Written as DNA, the CDR3 is TGTGCCAGTAGTATAGAGGCGGGGCAGGCAAACTATGGCTACACCTTC. As protein: CASSIEAGQANYGYTF. Full variable domain (rest looked up from reference TRBV19 and TRBJ1-2): DGGITQSPKYLFRKEGQNVTLSCEQNLNHDAMYWYRQDPGQGLRLIYYSQIVNDFQKGDIAEGYSVSREKKESFPLTVTSAQKNPTAFYLCASSIEAGQANYGYTFGSGTRLTVV.

The chain links TRBV6-5 to TRBJ2-7; 10 nucleotides align to TRBD1. There are 14 residues in the CDR3. Germline CDR1 MNHEY, CDR2 SVGAGI. With V trimmed by 7 bases and J by 8 bases, 11 bases remained unmatched. CDR3 in amino acids: CASTPGQGSQKQYF. The CDR3 DNA sequence: TGTGCCAGCACACCGGGACAGGGGTCCCAGAAGCAGTACTTC.

This chain joins TRBV7-9 and TRBJ1-1; possible D gene TRBD1, 6 bases. Trimming stripped 3 bases from V and 8 bases from J, with 10 bases between. The CDR3 has 12 amino acids. The germline CDR1 and CDR2 sequences are SEHNR and FQNEAQ (reference sequence). CDR3 DNA: TGTGCCAGCAGCTTGACAGACAGGGAAGCTTTCTTT. It is translated as CASSLTDREAFF.

The chain links TRBV19 to TRBJ1-1; 8 bases align to TRBD1. Germline CDR1 is LNHDA and CDR2 is SQIVND (reference sequence). Germline trimming cut 1 base from V and 4 bases from J; bases unmatched to any gene: 2. There are 14 residues in the CDR3. This CDR3 reads CASSIAGGTTEAFF. The DNA of the CDR3 is TGTGCCAGTAGTATAGCAGGGGGCACCACTGAAGCTTTCTTT.

The chain links TRBV7-9 to TRBJ1-6; 9 bases match TRBD1. CDR3 length equals 14 residues. Germline V lookup: CDR1 SEHNR, CDR2 FQNEAQ (reference sequence). V trimming: 5 bases; J trimming: 7 bases; junction bases outside the gene matches: 3. In nucleotides, the CDR3 is TGTGCCAGCAGCGTAGGGACAGGGAATTCACCCCTCCACTTT. Translating it yields CASSVGTGNSPLHF.

The chain has TRBV25-1 and TRBJ1-5, with 9 positions matching TRBD1. The junction had 12 bases not matched to a gene; V was cut back by 3 bases and J by 3 bases. Germline V gene lookup returns CDR1 MGHDK and CDR2 SYGVNS. The CDR3 length is 18 residues. CDR3 protein: CASSDAGDREGHNQPQHF. CDR3 nucleotide sequence: TGTGCCAGCAGTGACGCCGGGGACAGGGAGGGGCACAATCAGCCCCAGCATTTT.

The CDR3: CASSYGTGGYNEQFF. The CDR3 coding sequence is TGTGCCAGCAGTTACGGGACAGGGGGTTACAATGAGCAGTTCTTC. J is TRBJ2-1 and V is TRBV27; TRBD1 aligns across 11 bases. V gave up 4 bases and J gave up 4 bases; unmatched junction bases: 3. From germline, CDR1 is MNHEY and CDR2 SMNVEV (reference sequence). The CDR3 runs 15 residues.

V usage is TRBV5-5 and J usage is TRBJ1-6; 9 nucleotides line up with TRBD1. Losses at the gene ends were 4 bases for V and 6 bases for J; bases not matched to a gene: 8. The CDR3 runs to 16 residues. Germline V CDR1 and CDR2: SGHKS, YYEKEE (reference sequence). This CDR3 reads CASSVAGTGINSPLHF. The DNA of the CDR3 is TGTGCCAGCAGCGTAGCCGGGACAGGGATTAATTCACCCCTCCACTTT. The complete variable domain, with remaining parts taken from reference TRBV5-5 and TRBJ1-6, reads DAGVTQSPTHLIKTRGQQVTLRCSPISGHKSVSWYQQVLGQGPQFIFQYYEKEERGRGNFPDRFSARQFPNYSSELNVNALLLGDSALYLCASSVAGTGINSPLHFGNGTRLTVT.

The V call is TRBV9, the J call TRBJ2-5; TRBD1 matches 8 bases. CDR1 is SGDLS and CDR2 is YYNGEE in the germline V gene. V lost 3 bases to trimming and J lost 6 bases; unmatched junction nucleotides: 4. The CDR3 is 13 residues long. CDR3 sequence (DNA): TGTGCCAGCAGCGACAGGGGGTTGAAGACCCAGTACTTC. Protein product: CASSDRGLKTQYF. The full variable domain, completed using reference TRBV9 and TRBJ2-5, is DSGVTQTPKHLITATGQRVTLRCSPRSGDLSVYWYQQSLDQGLQFLIQYYNGEERAKGNILERFSAQQFPDLHSELNLSSLELGDSALYFCASSDRGLKTQYFGPGTRLLVL.